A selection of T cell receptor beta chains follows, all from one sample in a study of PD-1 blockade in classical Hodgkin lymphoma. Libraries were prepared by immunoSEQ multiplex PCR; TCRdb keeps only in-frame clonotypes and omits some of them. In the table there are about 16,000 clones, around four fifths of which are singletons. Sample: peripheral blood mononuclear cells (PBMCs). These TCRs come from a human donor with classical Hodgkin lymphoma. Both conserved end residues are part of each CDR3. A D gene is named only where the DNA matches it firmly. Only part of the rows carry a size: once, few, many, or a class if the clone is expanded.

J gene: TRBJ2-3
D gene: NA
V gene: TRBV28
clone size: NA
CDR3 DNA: TGTGCCAGCAGTCGTGATACGCAGTATTTT
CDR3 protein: CASSRDTQYF

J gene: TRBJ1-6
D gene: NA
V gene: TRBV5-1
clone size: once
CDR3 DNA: TGCGCCAGCAGCTTAGGCAGGGTCGAAAGTGATTCACCCCTCCACTTT
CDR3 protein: CASSLGRVESDSPLHF

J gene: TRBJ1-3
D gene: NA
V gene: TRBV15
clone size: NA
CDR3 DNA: TGTGCCACCAGCAGAGTTGGGAGCTCTGGAAACACCATATATTTT
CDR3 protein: CATSRVGSSGNTIYF

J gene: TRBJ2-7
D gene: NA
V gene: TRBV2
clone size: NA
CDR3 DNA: TGTGCCAGCAGGGACGTCGAGTACGAGCAGTACTTC
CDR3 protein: CASRDVEYEQYF

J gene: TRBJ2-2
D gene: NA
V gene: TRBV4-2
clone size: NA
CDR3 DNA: TGTGCCAGCAGCCAAGAAGAAAGCACCGGGGAGCTGTTTTTT
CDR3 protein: CASSQEESTGELFF

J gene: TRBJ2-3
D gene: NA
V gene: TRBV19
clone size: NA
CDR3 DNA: TGTGCCAGTAGTATGTTAAATCCAGATACGCAGTATTTT
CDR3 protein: CASSMLNPDTQYF

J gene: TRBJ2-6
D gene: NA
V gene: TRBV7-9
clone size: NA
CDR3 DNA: TGTGCCAGCAGTCTGATGAGGGGCGCCGGGGCCAACGTCCTGACTTTC
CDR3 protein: CASSLMRGAGANVLTF

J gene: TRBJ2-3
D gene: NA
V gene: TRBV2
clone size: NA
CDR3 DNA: TGTGCCAGCAGGTCCCTGTTCGCGGGAAGCACAGATACGCAGTATTTT
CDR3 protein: CASRSLFAGSTDTQYF

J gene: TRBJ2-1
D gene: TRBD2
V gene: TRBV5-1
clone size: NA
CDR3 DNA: TGCGCCAGCAGCCCTTGGACTAGCGGGAGGGGTACAGGGTACAATGAGCAGTTCTTC
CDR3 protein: CASSPWTSGRGTGYNEQFF

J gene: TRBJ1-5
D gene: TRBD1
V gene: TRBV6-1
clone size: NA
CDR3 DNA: TGTGCCAGCAGTTCAGTGACAGGGCTTCAGCCCCAGCATTTT
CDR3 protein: CASSSVTGLQPQHF

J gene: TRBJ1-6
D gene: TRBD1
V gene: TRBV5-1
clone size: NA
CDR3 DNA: TGCGCCAGCAGCCTCCTCGGGACAGGGGGCTTCAATTCACCCCTCCACTTT
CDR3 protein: CASSLLGTGGFNSPLHF

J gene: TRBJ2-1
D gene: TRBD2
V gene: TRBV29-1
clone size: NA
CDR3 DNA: TGCAGCGTTGTGGGACTAGCGGGTGGTGAGCAGTTCTTC
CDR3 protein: CSVVGLAGGEQFF

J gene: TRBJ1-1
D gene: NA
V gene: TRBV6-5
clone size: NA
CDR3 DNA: TGTGCCAGCAGTTACGTATCCATTCCATTGAACACTGAAGCTTTCTTT
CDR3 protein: CASSYVSIPLNTEAFF

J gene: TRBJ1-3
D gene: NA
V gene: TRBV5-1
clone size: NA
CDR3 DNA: TGCGCCAGCAGCTTGCAGGGGCTGGGTGGAAACACCATATATTTT
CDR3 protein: CASSLQGLGGNTIYF

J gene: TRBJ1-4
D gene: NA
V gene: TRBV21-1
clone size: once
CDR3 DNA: TGTGCCAGCAGCAAGGTACGGCAGGGGGGGGAAAAACTGTTTTTT
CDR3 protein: CASSKVRQGGEKLFF

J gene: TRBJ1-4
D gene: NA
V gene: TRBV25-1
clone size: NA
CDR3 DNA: TGTGCCAGCAGTGAACGGGGGGCGGTGGATGAAAAACTGTTTTTT
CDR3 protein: CASSERGAVDEKLFF

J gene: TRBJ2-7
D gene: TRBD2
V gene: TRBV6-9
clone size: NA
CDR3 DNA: TGTGCCAGCAGTCGGACTAGCGGTTCCCCCTACGAGCAGTACTTC
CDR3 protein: CASSRTSGSPYEQYF

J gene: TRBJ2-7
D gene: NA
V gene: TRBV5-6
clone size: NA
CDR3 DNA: TGTGCCAGCAGCTTGGCGGGACATCCCTACGAGCAGTACTTC
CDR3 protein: CASSLAGHPYEQYF

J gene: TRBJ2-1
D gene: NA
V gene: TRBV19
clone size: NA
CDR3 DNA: TGTGCCAGTAGTATCCCCTCCGGTAGCTCCTACAATGAGCAGTTCTTC
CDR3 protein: CASSIPSGSSYNEQFF

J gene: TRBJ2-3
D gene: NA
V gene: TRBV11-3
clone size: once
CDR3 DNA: TGTGCCAGCAGCCGTCGGGTTGCAGATACGCAGTATTTT
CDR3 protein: CASSRRVADTQYF

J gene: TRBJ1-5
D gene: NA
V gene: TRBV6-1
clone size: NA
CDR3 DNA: TGTGCCAGCGGGGGACGGAACAATCAGCCCCAGCATTTT
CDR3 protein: CASGGRNNQPQHF

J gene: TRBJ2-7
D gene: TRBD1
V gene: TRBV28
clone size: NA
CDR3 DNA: TGTGCCAGCAGTCTTAACTCCGGGACAGGGGGCGGAGGCGAGCAGTACTTC
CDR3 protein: CASSLNSGTGGGGEQYF

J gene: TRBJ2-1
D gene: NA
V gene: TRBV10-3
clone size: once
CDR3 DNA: TGTGCCATCAGTGGACTGTCCAATGAGCAGTTCTTC
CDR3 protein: CAISGLSNEQFF

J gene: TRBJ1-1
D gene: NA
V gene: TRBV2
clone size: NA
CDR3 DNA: TGTGCCAGCGATGAAAGAGGGTGGAACACTGAAGCTTTCTTT
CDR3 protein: CASDERGWNTEAFF

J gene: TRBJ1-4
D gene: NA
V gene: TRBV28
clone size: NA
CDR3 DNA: TGTGCCAGCAGTATATCAGGAACTCCAACTAATGAAAAACTGTTTTTT
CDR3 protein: CASSISGTPTNEKLFF

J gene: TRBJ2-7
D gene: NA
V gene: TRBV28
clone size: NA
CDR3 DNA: TGTGCCAGCAGTCCCCAACCACATTTCTACGAGCAGTACTTC
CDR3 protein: CASSPQPHFYEQYF

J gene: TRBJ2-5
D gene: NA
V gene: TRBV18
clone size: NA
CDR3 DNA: TGTGCCAGCTCACCCGGGCCTCTAGAGACCCAGTACTTC
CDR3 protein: CASSPGPLETQYF

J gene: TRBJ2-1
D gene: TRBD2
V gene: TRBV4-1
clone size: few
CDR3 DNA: TGCGCCAGCAGCCAAGTGAATACCCTAGCGGGATGGAGGTCTGGTGAGCAGTTCTTC
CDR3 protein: CASSQVNTLAGWRSGEQFF

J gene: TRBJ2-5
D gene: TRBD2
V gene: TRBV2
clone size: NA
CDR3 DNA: TGTGCCAGCAGTACCCTAGCGGAAGAGACCCAGTACTTC
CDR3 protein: CASSTLAEETQYF

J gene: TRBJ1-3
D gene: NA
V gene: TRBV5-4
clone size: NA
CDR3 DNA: TGTGCCAGCAGCCCGGGACAAAACTCTGGAAACACCATATATTTT
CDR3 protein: CASSPGQNSGNTIYF

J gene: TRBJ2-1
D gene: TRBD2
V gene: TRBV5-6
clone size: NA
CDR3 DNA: TGTGCCAGCAGCAACGTCCGACTAGCGGGCGGGGATGAGCAGTTCTTC
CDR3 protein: CASSNVRLAGGDEQFF

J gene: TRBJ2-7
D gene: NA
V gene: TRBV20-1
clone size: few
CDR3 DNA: TGCAGTGCTCTTCACTACGAGCAGTACTTC
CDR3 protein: CSALHYEQYF

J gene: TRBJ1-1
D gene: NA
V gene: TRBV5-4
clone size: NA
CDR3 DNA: TGTGCCAGCAGCTTGGGTATAGGTGGTACTGAAGCTTTCTTT
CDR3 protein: CASSLGIGGTEAFF

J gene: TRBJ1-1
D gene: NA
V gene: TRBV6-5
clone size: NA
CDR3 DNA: TGTGCCAGCACTCGCCACTCGAACACTGAAGCTTTCTTT
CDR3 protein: CASTRHSNTEAFF

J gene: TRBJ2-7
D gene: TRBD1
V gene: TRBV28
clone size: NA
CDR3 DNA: TGTGCCAGCTCGGGACAGTTCTACGAGCAGTACTTC
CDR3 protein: CASSGQFYEQYF

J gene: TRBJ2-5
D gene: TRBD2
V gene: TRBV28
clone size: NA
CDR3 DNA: TGTGCCAGCAGCCCGTCTAGCGGGAGGGGTGAGACCCAGTACTTC
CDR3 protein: CASSPSSGRGETQYF

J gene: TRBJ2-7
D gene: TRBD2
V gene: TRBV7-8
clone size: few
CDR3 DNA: TGTGCCAGCAGCTTAGTGTTGGCGACAGCGGGACTAGCGGACTCCTACGAGCAGTACTTC
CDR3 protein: CASSLVLATAGLADSYEQYF

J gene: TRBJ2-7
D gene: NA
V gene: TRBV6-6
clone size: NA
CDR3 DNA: TGTGCCAGCAGTTACGACAGTCTCTCCTACGAGCAGTACTTC
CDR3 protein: CASSYDSLSYEQYF

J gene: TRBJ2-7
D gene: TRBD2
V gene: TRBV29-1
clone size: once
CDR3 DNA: TGCAGCGTATATGGCGGGAGGTCCTACGAGCAGTACTTC
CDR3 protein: CSVYGGRSYEQYF

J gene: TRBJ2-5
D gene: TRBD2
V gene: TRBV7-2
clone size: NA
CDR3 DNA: TGTGCCAGCAGCTTAGGCTCTTGGCGGGAGGGTAAGACCCAGTACTTC
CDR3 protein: CASSLGSWREGKTQYF

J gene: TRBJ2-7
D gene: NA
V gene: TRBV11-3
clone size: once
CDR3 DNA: TGTGCCAGCAGCTTATCCGGCGGATCCTACGAGCAGTACTTC
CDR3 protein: CASSLSGGSYEQYF

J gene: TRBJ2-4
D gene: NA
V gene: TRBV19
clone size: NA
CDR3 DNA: TGTGCCAGTGTTGGGAAAAACATTCAGTACTTC
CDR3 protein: CASVGKNIQYF

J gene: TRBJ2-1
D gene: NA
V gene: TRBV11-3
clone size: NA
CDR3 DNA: TGTGCCAGCAGCAAGGAGGCGTGGGGAGGTGTCGAGAATGAGCAGTTCTTC
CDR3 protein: CASSKEAWGGVENEQFF

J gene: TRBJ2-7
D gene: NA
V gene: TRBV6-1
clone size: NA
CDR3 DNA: TGTGCCAGCAGTGGACTGACCTACGAGCAGTACTTC
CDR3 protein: CASSGLTYEQYF

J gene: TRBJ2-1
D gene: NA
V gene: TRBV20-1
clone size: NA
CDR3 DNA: TGCAGTGCTAGTGATTTGGTCCAGCAGTTCTTC
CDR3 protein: CSASDLVQQFF

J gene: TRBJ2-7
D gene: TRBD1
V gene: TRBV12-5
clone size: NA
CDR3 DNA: TGTGCTAGTGGTTTCGGAAACTCGACAGGGATCTCCCACGAGCAGTACTTC
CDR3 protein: CASGFGNSTGISHEQYF

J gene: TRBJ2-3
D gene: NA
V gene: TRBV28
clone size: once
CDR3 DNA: TGTGCCAGCATTAGCGGTTCCACAGATACGCAGTATTTT
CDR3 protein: CASISGSTDTQYF

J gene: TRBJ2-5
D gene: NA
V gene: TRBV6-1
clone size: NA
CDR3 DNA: TGTGCCAGCAGTGAAGGAGCTGGGATCATCGTCGACGAGACCCAGTACTTC
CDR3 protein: CASSEGAGIIVDETQYF

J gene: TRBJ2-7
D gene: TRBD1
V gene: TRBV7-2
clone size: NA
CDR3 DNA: TGTGCCAGCAGCCCATACCGGGACAGGGGGTACGAGCAGTACTTC
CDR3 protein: CASSPYRDRGYEQYF

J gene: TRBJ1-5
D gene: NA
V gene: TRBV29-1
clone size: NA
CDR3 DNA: TGCAGCGTCGCAGACGGAGGAAATCAGCCCCAGCATTTT
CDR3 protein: CSVADGGNQPQHF

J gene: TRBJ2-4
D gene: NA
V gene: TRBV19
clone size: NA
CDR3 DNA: TGTGCCAGTAGTGATTTGTGGGGGAGTGGCATTCAGTACTTC
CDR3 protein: CASSDLWGSGIQYF

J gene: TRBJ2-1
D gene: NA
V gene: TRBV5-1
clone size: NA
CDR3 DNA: TGCGCCAGCAGCCCCCAGGATTTTGAGAATGAGCAGTTCTTC
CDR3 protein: CASSPQDFENEQFF

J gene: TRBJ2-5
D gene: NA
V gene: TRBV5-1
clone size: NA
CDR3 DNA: TGCGCCAGCAGCCAGGGACTTGGACAAGAGACCCAGTACTTC
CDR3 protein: CASSQGLGQETQYF

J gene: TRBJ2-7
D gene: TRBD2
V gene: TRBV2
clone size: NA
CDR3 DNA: TGTGCCAGCAGTGCTCGGGAGGGCCGCTACGAGCAGTACTTC
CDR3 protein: CASSAREGRYEQYF

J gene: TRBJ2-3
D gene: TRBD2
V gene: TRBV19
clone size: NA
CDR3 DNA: TGTGCCAGTAGTATAGGACTAGCGGGGGCCACAGATACGCAGTATTTT
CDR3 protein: CASSIGLAGATDTQYF

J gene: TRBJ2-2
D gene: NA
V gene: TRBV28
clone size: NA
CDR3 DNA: TGTGCCAGCAGCGACGGGGGATTGGACACCGGGGAGCTGTTTTTT
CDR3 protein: CASSDGGLDTGELFF

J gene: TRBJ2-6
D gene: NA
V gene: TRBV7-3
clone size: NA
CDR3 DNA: TGTGCCAGCAGCTTAAGTGGTGGGGCTGGGGCCAACGTCCTGACTTTC
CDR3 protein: CASSLSGGAGANVLTF